A selection of T cell receptor beta chains follows, all from one sample in a study of spatial heterogeneity in lung cancer. TCRdb ran MiXCR on the 5' RACE reads and lists one entry per CDR3 protein. The repertoire has approximately 110,000 distinct CDR3 sequences, approximately 10% of them found once; the top ten carry 20% to 30%. The specimen was PBMCs, collected at follow-up. Receptors were obtained from a female donor with early-stage non-small cell lung cancer. Each CDR3 is given without its conserved first and last residue. Fields, in order: clone size, J gene, V gene, CDR3 protein. Clone size, where shown, is once, few, many, or a class for clones that have expanded.

NA	TRBJ1-1	TRBV9	ASSVGTAKYTEAF
few	TRBJ2-2	TRBV12-5	ASGLAGANTGELF
many	TRBJ1-5	TRBV4-2	ASSQSDQPQH
NA	TRBJ2-5	TRBV30	AWRTAGFQETQY
many	TRBJ1-5	TRBV19	ASSQQGQGQPQH
many	TRBJ1-2	TRBV7-2	ASSFSTDPYGYT
many	TRBJ1-2	TRBV7-2	ASSSGQNYGYT
many	TRBJ2-5	TRBV24-1	ATSDSTTPLETQY
many	TRBJ2-3	TRBV7-9	ASSPRTSSDTQY
few	TRBJ1-2	TRBV27	ASSFSGIYGYT
NA	TRBJ2-2	TRBV30	AWKALQAGGNTGELF
few	TRBJ2-1	TRBV27	ASSLNSRGAGGVNEQF
few	TRBJ2-5	TRBV4-1	ASSQEGRSWETQY
few	TRBJ1-3	TRBV24-1	ATSLGNTIY
many	TRBJ1-1	TRBV11-1	ASSRDRNTEAF
NA	TRBJ2-1	TRBV7-3	ASSPGTSGDNEQF
few	TRBJ1-1	TRBV6-2/TRBV6-3	ASSSGTGVLEAF
NA	TRBJ2-6	TRBV20-1	SGSRQFFPSGANVLT
few	TRBJ1-2	TRBV12-3/TRBV12-4	ASRPGQGRLGYGYT
few	TRBJ2-3	TRBV9	ASSVGASDSTDTQY
NA	TRBJ1-2	TRBV6-2/TRBV6-3	ASRPDLNYGYT
many	TRBJ2-3	TRBV7-9	ASSPLGLAGAGDTQY
NA	TRBJ2-2	TRBV6-2/TRBV6-3	ASTNPLGELF
few	TRBJ2-2	TRBV5-1	ASSGRAGTGELF
many	TRBJ2-1	TRBV9	ASSVTQGGYNEQF
many	TRBJ1-3	TRBV29-1	SVATGNSGNTIY
NA	TRBJ2-7	TRBV24-1	ATSDSRYEQY
NA	TRBJ2-2	TRBV5-1	ASSLTRTGNTGELF
few	TRBJ2-1	TRBV7-2	ASSLRTSGIAYNEQF
NA	TRBJ2-3	TRBV7-3	ASSAGLAGGADTQY
NA	TRBJ1-6	TRBV2	ASVSGGPRSGSPLH
NA	TRBJ2-7	TRBV4-2	ASSQSGSEQY
many	TRBJ1-2	TRBV14	ASSQGLLRLYGYT
many	TRBJ2-3	TRBV27	ASSFQGRTDTQY
NA	TRBJ1-1	TRBV5-1	ASSLTGGRRTEAF
few	TRBJ2-1	TRBV7-9	ASSLVSSRESYNEQF
few	TRBJ1-5	TRBV7-2	ASSLNNQPQH
many	TRBJ1-2	TRBV20-1	SADTSAGYRLANYGYT
few	TRBJ1-1	TRBV28	ASSSPTGGNTEAF
many	TRBJ2-5	TRBV3-1	ASSQAPASGKETQY
NA	TRBJ2-5	TRBV6-2/TRBV6-3	ASSIRGTQY
many	TRBJ2-1	TRBV6-2/TRBV6-3	ASSYAKDRGLAGRYNEQF
many	TRBJ2-3	TRBV24-1	ATSDTGSPSDTQY
few	TRBJ1-3	TRBV30	AWSKGAGNTIY
few	TRBJ2-1	TRBV24-1	ATSDSSGGGNEQF
few	TRBJ2-7	TRBV6-2/TRBV6-3	ASSYLGGTYEQY
NA	TRBJ1-1	TRBV19	ATLGAGATEAF
NA	TRBJ2-7	TRBV28	ASSAADSYEQY
few	TRBJ2-1	TRBV27	ASSSGLTSNEQF
few	TRBJ1-3	TRBV7-8	ASSKTARTAGNTIY
NA	TRBJ2-6	TRBV6-5	ASSYFTVSFSGANVLT
NA	TRBJ1-2	TRBV5-5	ASSFGQSNYGYT
NA	TRBJ1-1	TRBV24-1	ATSQRWTEAF
few	TRBJ1-1	TRBV7-8	ASSFKVMNTEAF
many	TRBJ1-2	TRBV18	ASSPPNRIDYGYT
many	TRBJ2-5	TRBV30	AWSREPKTQY